This TCR beta chain was retrieved from a study of blood T cell repertoires in COVID-19 (dated by TCRdb to the early 2020s). Describing the broader study: Samples from collaborators originated in the United States, Italy and Spain and spanned both the acute and convalescent phases of COVID-19. The material from the prospective study consisted of cDNA or gDNA derived from T cells, B-cell-depleted T cells, or PBMCs. Deeply sampled blood TCRbeta repertoires from subjects exposed to, actively infected with, or recovered from COVID-19 were included in the dataset. A freely available public database, intended as a resource for researchers studying the immune response to SARS-CoV-2, is where the repertoires were released. The samples were drawn from two sources: the first 160 participants of the ongoing ImmuneRACE study, and over 1,000 subjects contributed by 6 global collaborators. The sample metadata nearly always contained a de-identified subject ID, COVID-19 status, age in years and sex. HLA class I and class II types, where available, came from metadata supplied by the sample provider rather than from assay-based typing. Overall study results and their limits: How much clinical and demographic metadata was included differed by source and by participant, and the metadata was provided uncurated.

Measured from the cysteine to the phenylalanine, the CDR3 is 15 residues long. The read is trimmed to its CDR3 DNA, 45 bases read in frame from base 1. The junction carries 12 bases between V and J, which are trimmed by 0 bases and 6 bases respectively. Reading the germline V gene gives CDR1 SGHTS and CDR2 YDEGEE. TCRbeta CDR3 regions were amplified from genomic DNA by means of the immunoSEQ Assay, a bias-controlled multiplex PCR. The paper's processing steps were these. Within the assay, amplification of reference gene primers was used to estimate how many nucleated cells each sample contained. Sequence reads were collapsed and filtered to measure the absolute abundance of every unique TCRbeta CDR3 rearrangement. For each sample, productive Simpson clonality was calculated by taking the square root of Simpson's diversity index across productive rearrangements. Held by TCRdb, this immuneACCESS table contains in-frame sequences only and omits some clones. Under half of the omission traces to an unresolved V gene where checked; the cause of the rest is unknown. V and J calls and clone size are those listed in that table; D and trimming were worked out from the DNA. This sample lists about 320,000 clones; roughly 88% were detected once. The ten largest clones represent 1.6% of the sample.

With regard to this clone: The clone's antigen remains unknown. No clone much larger than this one lies a single base away; base qualities are absent.

One collaborating source in Seattle enrolled patients while the patients were actively infected and followed the patients over time throughout the course of disease. Each collaborating institution followed its own protocols to collect whole blood in K2EDTA tubes. For TCRbeta analysis, collaborators shipped samples in one of three forms: frozen whole blood, isolated PBMCs, or DNA extracted from either of those sample types. The chain links TRBV5-8 with TRBJ1-4; the D gene is not confidently resolved. The TCR sequence derives from a woman between 25 and 40 years old with COVID-19, enrolled during active disease. The sample taken for sequencing was peripheral blood. CDR3 protein: CASSLEGRRDEKLFF. Read as DNA, the sequence is TGTGCCAGCAGCTTGGAAGGTCGGAGGGATGAAAAACTGTTTTTT.